This T cell receptor beta chain was retrieved from a study of CD8+ T cells in alopecia areata. V lost 0 bases to trimming and J lost 3 bases, with 11 bases between them. There are 15 residues in the CDR3. The V gene's germline CDR1 is LNHNV and CDR2 YYDKDF (reference sequence). Reverse transcribed after extraction, RNA yielded cDNA as the sequencing template. TCRdb keeps only in-frame clones here, not all; method: immunoSEQ multiplex PCR. This table has roughly 200,000 clones, about 60% appearing once. The sample's treatment: oral pan-JAK inhibitor, 5-10 mg twice daily. This clone was detected only once.

The receptor comes from a human donor with alopecia areata. The starting material was CD8+ T cells sorted from blood, obtained at week 24, from a patient treated with tofacitinib. The genes are TRBV15 and TRBJ1-2; maybe TRBD1 (5 bases). The CDR3 DNA sequence: TGTGCCACCAGCAGAGACTCGGGACGGTACTATGGCTACACCTTC. It specifies CATSRDSGRYYGYTF.